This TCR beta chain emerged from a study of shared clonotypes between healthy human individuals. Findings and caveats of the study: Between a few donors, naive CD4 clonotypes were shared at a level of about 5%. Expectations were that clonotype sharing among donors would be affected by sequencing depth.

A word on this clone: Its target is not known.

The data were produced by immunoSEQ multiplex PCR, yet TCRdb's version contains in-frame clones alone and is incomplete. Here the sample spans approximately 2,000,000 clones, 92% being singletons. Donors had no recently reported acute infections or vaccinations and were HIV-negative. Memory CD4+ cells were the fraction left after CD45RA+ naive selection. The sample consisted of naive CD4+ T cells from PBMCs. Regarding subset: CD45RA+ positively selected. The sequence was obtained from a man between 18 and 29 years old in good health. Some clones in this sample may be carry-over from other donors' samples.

CDR3 nucleotides: TGTGCCAGCAGCGCGAGAGGGGCCGGGGGCGCGGGGAATTCACCCCTCCACTTT. Translating gives CASSARGAGGAGNSPLHF. The rearrangement links TRBV9 to TRBJ1-6, with TRBD1 as a possible D gene (6 bases). The CDR3 totals 18 residues. V lost 3 bases, J lost 7 bases, and 23 bases lay in between. Looked up from germline, CDR1 is SGDLS and CDR2 is YYNGEE.